The 18 T cell receptor beta chains reported below all come from one sample, sequenced in a study of T-cell reconstitution after alpha-beta-depleted transplantation in children. Unique molecular identifiers were built into the TCRbeta library. From the PCR reads, TCRdb called clonotypes with MiXCR, one entry per CDR3 protein. The table includes about 200,000 distinct CDR3 sequences, under 8.5% detected once. The source material was PBMCs, mostly from graft donor cells, sampled 360 days after TCRalphabeta/CD19-depleted stem cell transplant. The receptors were gathered from a male patient under 10 years old who had a stem cell transplant for acute myeloid leukemia, so the T cells may come from the graft donor.

The rearrangement uses TRBV20-1 and TRBJ1-5, with D possibly TRBD1 on 6 matching bases. The CDR3 is 14 residues long. Trimming shortened V by 6 bases and J by 2 bases, and 14 bases separated the two germline ends. Germline CDR1 reads DFQATT; CDR2 reads SNEGSKA (reference sequence). CDR3 region: CSAARGSGNQPQHF. CDR3 in DNA: TGCAGTGCCGCCAGGGGAAGCGGCAATCAGCCCCAGCATTTT.

This clonotype was detected many times. J is TRBJ1-3 and V is TRBV10-3; the D is unclear. The germline V gene encodes CDR1 ENHRY and CDR2 SYGVKD. CDR3 length equals 15 residues. Trimming took 2 bases from V and 0 from J, leaving 8 bases between them. CDR3 nucleotide sequence: TGTGCCATCAGTGAGGTCCCGAGCTCTGGAAACACCATATATTTT. This codes for CAISEVPSSGNTIYF.

Many counts were recorded for this clonotype. V and J are TRBV20-1 and TRBJ2-1; 10 positions agree with TRBD2. This CDR3 contains 14 residues. Germline CDR1 reads DFQATT; CDR2 reads SNEGSKA (reference sequence). Trimming removed 3 bases from V and 9 bases from J; junction bases left unmatched: 8. Here the CDR3 reads CSARVAGGSGEQFF. The DNA for the CDR3 is TGCAGTGCTAGGGTAGCGGGAGGCTCGGGTGAGCAGTTCTTC.

The J gene is TRBJ2-7, the V gene TRBV9, with 10 positions matching TRBD2. The CDR3 is 14 residues long. Germline CDR1 SGDLS, CDR2 YYNGEE. J lost 3 bases, V lost 4 bases, and 4 bases had no gene match. For the CDR3, the DNA is TGTGCCAGCAGCACACGGACTAGCGGCTACGAGCAGTACTTC. This gives the protein CASSTRTSGYEQYF.

The chain couples TRBV6-5 to TRBJ1-2; 8 nucleotides match TRBD1. The germline gives CDR1 MNHEY, CDR2 SVGAGI. The CDR3 covers 15 residues. V dropped 2 bases and J dropped 8; count of bases not matched to a gene: 10. The CDR3 loop is CASSYPRTGLGGYTF. The CDR3 DNA sequence: TGTGCCAGCAGTTACCCAAGGACAGGGTTGGGAGGCTACACCTTC.

In its sample, this clonotype was seen many times. The J gene is TRBJ2-1, the V gene TRBV12-3 or TRBV12-4; possibly TRBD2 for D (5 bases). This CDR3 has 14 amino acids. V shed 2 bases and J shed 3 bases, with 8 bases lying between them. The CDR3 protein is CASSLIRGYNEQFF. The CDR3 DNA is TGTGCCAGCAGTTTAATCCGGGGCTACAATGAGCAGTTCTTC.

There are a few counts of this clonotype. The V gene is TRBV20-1, the J gene TRBJ2-5; TRBD2 matches at 7 bases. V was pared by 3 bases and J by 2 bases, with 6 bases of the junction left unmatched. The CDR3 covers 14 residues. Per the germline V gene, CDR1 is DFQATT and CDR2 is SNEGSKA (reference sequence). CDR3 loop: CSARGDGGQETQYF. CDR3 nucleotides: TGCAGTGCTAGGGGAGACGGGGGGCAAGAGACCCAGTACTTC.

In its sample, this clonotype was seen many times. This chain uses TRBV14 with TRBJ2-1; possibly TRBD2 for D (6 bases). Germline CDR1 SGHDN, CDR2 FVKESK. V was clipped by 4 bases and J by 0 bases, with 10 bases between them. The CDR3 contains 15 residues. Written as DNA, the CDR3 is TGTGCCAGCAGCCCGGGGGTTAGCTCCTACAATGAGCAGTTCTTC. Protein: CASSPGVSSYNEQFF.

J is TRBJ2-1 and V is TRBV6-1, with D maybe TRBD2 (6 bases). V was trimmed by 3 bases and J by 0 bases, leaving 12 bases between them. Germline CDR1 reads MNHNS; CDR2 reads SASEGT. This CDR3 contains 16 residues. CDR3 in amino acids: CASSEDSGLSYNEQFF. Here the CDR3 DNA reads TGTGCCAGCAGTGAGGATAGCGGTCTCTCCTACAATGAGCAGTTCTTC.

The chain employs TRBV20-1 and TRBJ2-5, with 8 nucleotides matching TRBD2. The CDR3 sequence is 14 residues long. Looked up from germline, CDR1 is DFQATT and CDR2 is SNEGSKA (reference sequence). V lost 6 bases to trimming and J lost 4 bases; unmatched junction nucleotides: 10. As DNA, the CDR3 is TGCAGTGCGACCTTCGGGCTAGCGGGAGAGACCCAGTACTTC. Residues: CSATFGLAGETQYF.

This clonotype was counted at least ten times. The chain links TRBV12-3 or TRBV12-4 to TRBJ1-3, with D perhaps matching TRBD1 (5 bases). This CDR3 contains 16 residues. Trimming removed 7 bases from V and 0 bases from J, with 16 bases in between. This CDR3 reads CASTNFQGSSGNTIYF. CDR3 nucleotides: TGTGCCAGCACCAATTTCCAGGGCAGCTCTGGAAACACCATATATTTT.

This clonotype was seen only a few times. The chain links TRBV29-1 to TRBJ2-2, with 7 bases aligning to TRBD2. The junction had 3 bases not matched to a gene; V was cut back by 1 base and J by 1 base. Germline V lookup: CDR1 SQVTM, CDR2 ANQGSEA. The CDR3 length is 15 residues. DNA of the CDR3: TGCAGCGTTGAAGTTAGCGGGTTGAACACCGGGGAGCTGTTTTTT. This codes for CSVEVSGLNTGELFF.

The chain combines TRBV20-1 with TRBJ1-2; D gene ambiguous. CDR3 length equals 12 residues. CDR1 is DFQATT and CDR2 is SNEGSKA in the germline V gene (reference sequence). Trimming cost V 3 bases and J 11 bases, with 16 bases left between them. CDR3 amino acids: CSASGDGPLYTF. The CDR3 nucleotides read TGCAGTGCTAGTGGTGACGGACCCCTGTACACCTTC.

In this sample, this clonotype turned up a few times. The genes are TRBV20-1 and TRBJ1-5; a possible D gene is TRBD1 (5 bases). Per the germline V gene, CDR1 is DFQATT and CDR2 is SNEGSKA (reference sequence). The CDR3 length is 15 residues. The ends were cut back, 0 bases at V and 0 bases at J, with 9 bases in the middle. The CDR3 DNA sequence: TGCAGTGCTAGAGATTGGGGGGATAGCAATCAGCCCCAGCATTTT. Translation: CSARDWGDSNQPQHF.

This clonotype has a count of ten or more. J is TRBJ2-2 and V is TRBV20-1, with TRBD2 matching 13 bases. The CDR3 runs to 18 residues. The junction had 10 bases not matched to a gene; V was cut back by 6 bases and J by 0 bases. Germline V CDR1 and CDR2: DFQATT, SNEGSKA (reference sequence). CDR3 bases: TGCAGTGCCACGTCCGGGACTAGCGGGAACGCGAACACCGGGGAGCTGTTTTTT. This gives the protein CSATSGTSGNANTGELFF.

The V and J genes are TRBV15 and TRBJ2-6; D tentatively reads TRBD1 or TRBD2 (5 bases each). The ends were cut back, 1 base at V and 3 bases at J, with 7 bases in the middle. The CDR3 covers 15 residues. Germline V CDR1 and CDR2: LNHNV, YYDKDF (reference sequence). CDR3: CATSRGGVGANVLTF. The CDR3 nucleotides read TGTGCCACCAGCAGAGGAGGGGTTGGGGCCAACGTCCTGACTTTC.

The chain carries TRBV5-1 and TRBJ2-5, with 8 bases matching TRBD2. Germline loops: CDR1 SGHRS, CDR2 YFSETQ. The ends lost 0 bases at V and 5 bases at J; junction bases unmatched: 9. The CDR3 has 16 residues. DNA of the CDR3: TGCGCCAGCAGCTTGGAACGCGGGGGGATGTCGGAGACCCAGTACTTC. Translating it yields CASSLERGGMSETQYF.

The genes are TRBV15 and TRBJ2-1; 9 nucleotides match TRBD2. J lost 6 bases, V lost 6 bases, and 9 bases had no gene match. Germline V gene lookup returns CDR1 LNHNV and CDR2 YYDKDF (reference sequence). The CDR3 consists of 15 residues. CDR3 DNA sequence: TGTGCCACCAGGGCCTGGCGGGAGGGGACCAATGAGCAGTTCTTC. Protein product: CATRAWREGTNEQFF.